One T cell receptor beta chain is described in this entry. The antigen remains unidentified. TCRdb analysed the RT-PCR reads with MiXCR anew, one entry per CDR3 protein. In the table there are hundreds of thousands of distinct CDR3 sequences, approximately 14% of which are singletons. The record originates from a study of response to subunit inactivated influenza vaccine. Study results and limitations: Authors suggested each seasonal influenza vaccination recruits few new T cells.

Trimming shortened V by 6 bases and J by 3 bases, and 15 bases separated the two germline ends. The CDR3 extends over 14 amino acids. Per germline, CDR1 DFQATT and CDR2 SNEGSKA (reference sequence). The chain couples TRBV20-1 to TRBJ1-5; D is undetermined. This TCR came from a man over 45 who received an inactivated influenza vaccine. The sample consisted of PBMCs from blood, taken 11 to 12 days after vaccination. CDR3 sequence reads: CSAAPSGYNQPQHF. Here the CDR3 DNA reads TGCAGTGCAGCTCCATCGGGATACAATCAGCCCCAGCATTTT.